The subject of this entry is one T cell receptor (beta chain). Its antigen is unknown. Treatment here: 15 to 20 received Ad26.COV2.S at low or high dose, single or two shots; roughly five received placebo; per-sample allocation not given. Day 63 after the first injection of vaccine or placebo was the sampling time. Germline CDR1 SNHLY, CDR2 FYNNEI. J lost 0 bases, V lost 10 bases, and 6 bases had no gene match. The CDR3 runs 14 residues. The protocol was immunoSEQ multiplex PCR, while the TCRdb copy is restricted to in-frame clones and leaves out a portion. The table records about 380,000 clones, around four fifths of them present only once. This entry comes from a study of Ad26.COV2.S vaccination and SARS-CoV-2 variants. Study at large: Within the COV1001 Ad26.COV2.S trial arm, the donor was enrolled. Ad26.COV2.S shots went into the muscle once or twice, 56 days apart.

Whole-study findings and limits: Recipients of vaccine and of placebo showed similar breadth of their non-spike TCR repertoires.

Here the sequenced sample was peripheral blood, taken in a trial of Ad26.COV2.S vaccine versus placebo. The chain links TRBV2 to TRBJ2-7; 10 positions match TRBD2. This receptor was identified in a person aged 18-60 years who received the Ad26.COV2.S COVID-19 vaccine or a placebo. In DNA, the CDR3 is TGTGCCACCGCGGGACTAGCGAGCTCCTACGAGCAGTACTTC. The encoded protein is CATAGLASSYEQYF.